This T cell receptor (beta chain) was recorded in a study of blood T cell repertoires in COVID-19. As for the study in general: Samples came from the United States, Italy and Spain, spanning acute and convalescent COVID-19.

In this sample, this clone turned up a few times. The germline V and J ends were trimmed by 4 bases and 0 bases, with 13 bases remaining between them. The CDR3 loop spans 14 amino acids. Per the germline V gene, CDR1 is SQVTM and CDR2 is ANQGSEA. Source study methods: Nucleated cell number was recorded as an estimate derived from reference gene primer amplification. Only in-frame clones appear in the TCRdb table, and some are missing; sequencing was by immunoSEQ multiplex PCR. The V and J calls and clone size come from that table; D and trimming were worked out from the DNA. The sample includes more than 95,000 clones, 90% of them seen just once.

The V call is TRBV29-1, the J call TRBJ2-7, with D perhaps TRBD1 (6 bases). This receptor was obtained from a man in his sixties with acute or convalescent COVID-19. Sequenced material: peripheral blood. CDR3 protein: CSVAGRGYSYEQYF. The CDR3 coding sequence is TGCAGCGTTGCGGGCAGGGGTTACTCCTACGAGCAGTACTTC.